One sample yielded the 26 T cell receptor beta chains listed below, sequenced in a study of T cell repertoires in cytomegalovirus infection. TCRdb recomputed calls from the reads with MiXCR, one row per CDR3 protein. The table lists roughly 920,000 distinct CDR3 sequences, 25% to 40% of them singletons. No antigen has been identified for these receptors. The specimen was cultured CD8+ T cells from PBMCs, collected from culture after CMV antigen stimulation. These receptors originate from a human donor in good health (CMV status not recorded). Some clones in this sample may be carry-over from other donors' samples.

The V gene is TRBV10-3, the J gene TRBJ2-1, with TRBD2 identical over 11 bases. The V gene's germline CDR1 is ENHRY and CDR2 SYGVKD. Trimming removed 3 bases from V and 8 bases from J; junction bases left unmatched: 9. This CDR3 comprises 16 residues. The CDR3 DNA reads as TGTGCCATCAGTGACCCCATAGCGGGGGGGATCGATGAGCAGTTCTTC. As protein: CAISDPIAGGIDEQFF.

This clonotype turned up a few times. V and J are TRBV7-3 and TRBJ2-4, with D possibly being TRBD2 (7 bases). Germline loops: CDR1 SGHTA, CDR2 FQGTGA. This CDR3 has 14 residues. V shed 5 bases and J shed 6 bases, with 14 bases lying between them. Written as DNA, the CDR3 is TGTGCCAGCAGCCGAGGGGGGGGTGGAAACATTCAGTACTTC. Its protein is CASSRGGGGNIQYF.

The J gene is TRBJ2-3, the V gene TRBV12-3 or TRBV12-4, with D unresolved. V was clipped by 6 bases and J by 6 bases, with 7 bases between them. The CDR3 covers 11 residues. The CDR3 here is CASSAGDTQYF. Here the CDR3 DNA reads TGTGCCAGCAGCGCTGGGGATACGCAGTATTTT.

V usage is TRBV12-3 or TRBV12-4 and J usage is TRBJ2-5; 7 nucleotides agree with TRBD1. The CDR3 is 15 residues long. V lost 2 bases, J lost 2 bases, and 5 bases stayed unmatched. CDR3 bases: TGTGCCAGCAGTTTACAGGGACAGCTACAAGAGACCCAGTACTTC. Amino acid sequence: CASSLQGQLQETQYF.

About this clonotype itself: Relative to the germline gene, one junction end is altered; a read error may explain this. The J gene is TRBJ1-3, the V gene TRBV6-2 or TRBV6-3; D is ambiguous. CDR3 length: 17 amino acids. Germline V gives CDR1 MNHEY, CDR2 SVGEGT. DNA of the CDR3: TGTGCCAACAGTCCTTTAGTGAGTCCAAGGTCTGGAAACACCATATATTTT. Residues: CANSPLVSPRSGNTIYF.

This clonotype has a handful of counts. The rearrangement uses TRBV7-6 and TRBJ2-7; 8 bases are a match to TRBD2. J gave up 6 bases and V 5 bases, and 6 bases lay outside the gene matches. The CDR3 runs 13 residues. Germline V gene data show CDR1 as SGHVS and CDR2 as FNYEAQ. This CDR3 is CASSPSGGGEQYV. DNA for the CDR3: TGTGCCAGCAGCCCGTCGGGAGGGGGCGAGCAGTACGTC.

The V and J genes are TRBV6-5 and TRBJ2-6; D not certain. Germline CDR1 is MNHEY and CDR2 is SVGAGI. Trimming left V 6 bases short and J 0 bases short, with 12 bases between. This CDR3 is 16 amino acids long. As DNA, the CDR3 is TGTGCCAGCAGCAAAACCCCAGACTCTGGGGCCAACGTCCTGACTTTC. Translated: CASSKTPDSGANVLTF.

This chain links TRBV19 with TRBJ2-3; 7 bases fit TRBD2. Germline CDR1 LNHDA, CDR2 SQIVND (reference sequence). V trimming: 3 bases; J trimming: 0 bases; junction bases outside the gene matches: 0. The CDR3 length is 14 residues. CDR3 nucleotide sequence: TGTGCCAGTAGTATGGGGGGGAGCACAGATACGCAGTATTTT. This translates into CASSMGGSTDTQYF.

This clonotype was observed a few times. V usage is TRBV4-2 and J usage is TRBJ1-6; D is perhaps TRBD1 (6 bases). The length of the CDR3 is 15 residues. Germline V gives CDR1 LGHNA, CDR2 YNFKEQ. Trimming left V 4 bases short and J 7 bases short, with 14 bases between. CDR3: CASSRIRDNNSPLHF. The DNA of the CDR3 is TGTGCCAGCAGCCGCATCCGGGACAACAATTCACCCCTCCACTTT.

This chain's CDR3 is CASSEKGSGATQYF. The CDR3 coding sequence is TGTGCCAGCAGCGAAAAGGGGAGCGGGGCTACGCAGTATTTT. This chain joins TRBV6-1 and TRBJ2-3, with 7 bases fitting TRBD2. Germline values: CDR1 MNHNS, CDR2 SASEGT. CDR3 length: 14 residues. The junction had 11 bases not matched to a gene; V was cut back by 6 bases and J by 8 bases.

This clonotype was counted at least ten times. The rearrangement links TRBV7-9 to TRBJ1-6; 9 bases are shared with TRBD1. V gave up 3 bases and J gave up 8 bases; unmatched junction bases: 5. The germline CDR1 and CDR2 sequences are SEHNR and FQNEAQ (reference sequence). The CDR3 totals 15 residues. The CDR3 here is CASSFPGQGHSPLHF. CDR3 nucleotide sequence: TGTGCCAGCAGCTTTCCGGGACAGGGACATTCACCCCTCCACTTT.

CDR3 residues: CASSYARGTNTEAFF. The CDR3 nucleotides are TGTGCCAGCAGCTACGCACGGGGGACAAACACTGAAGCTTTCTTT. The V gene is TRBV11-2, the J gene TRBJ1-1; TRBD1 might be the D (6 bases). CDR1 and CDR2 from the germline V gene are SGHAT and FQNNGV. V shed 4 bases and J shed 2 bases, with 14 bases lying between them. This CDR3 is 15 amino acids long.

This clonotype was observed many times. The V call is TRBV12-3 or TRBV12-4, the J call TRBJ2-2; 7 bases match TRBD2. This CDR3 has 13 amino acids. V lost 7 bases to trimming and J lost 6 bases; unmatched junction nucleotides: 5. The CDR3 nucleotides read TGTGCCAGCACGGGGAGCGGGGCCGGGGAGCTGTTTTTT. It specifies CASTGSGAGELFF.

There are many counts of this clonotype. V usage is TRBV7-6 and J usage is TRBJ1-6; D might be TRBD1 (6 bases). Germline V gives CDR1 SGHVS, CDR2 FNYEAQ. CDR3 length equals 14 residues. Trimming took off 2 bases at V and 10 bases at J, with 12 bases between the two ends. CDR3 region: CASSLSRGGSPLHF. CDR3 DNA sequence: TGTGCCAGCAGCTTAAGCAGGGGAGGGTCACCCCTCCACTTT.

The sample holds many counts of this clonotype. The chain uses TRBV7-4 and TRBJ1-5; 7 nucleotides agree with TRBD1. Trimming cost V 2 bases and J 15 bases; bases outside gene matches: 10. The CDR3 runs to 13 residues. CDR1 is SGHVT, CDR2 SQSDAQ, per germline. CDR3 protein: CASSLTIQGSLHF. CDR3 nucleotide sequence: TGTGCCAGCAGCTTAACCATACAGGGGTCCTTGCATTTT.

Note on this clonotype: No conserved phenylalanine or tryptophan is present at the end of the CDR3, so a read error is the likely explanation. The chain is built from TRBV11-2 and TRBJ1-6; 8 bases match TRBD1. Trimming cost V 5 bases and J 10 bases; bases outside gene matches: 16. The CDR3 spans 17 residues. Germline loops: CDR1 SGHAT, CDR2 FQNNGV. Here the CDR3 DNA reads TGTGCCAGCAGCCCATGGACAGGGCTGAGAAAGAAATCACCCCTCCACATT. Translation gives CASSPWTGLRKKSPLHI.

The chain combines TRBV12-3 or TRBV12-4 with TRBJ1-1, with D possibly matching TRBD1 (5 bases). This CDR3 is 12 amino acids long. Trimming left V 6 bases short and J 10 bases short, with 15 bases between. The CDR3 loop is CASSPRGPGAFF. The CDR3 DNA sequence: TGTGCCAGCAGCCCTAGGGGCCCCGGAGCTTTCTTT.

This clonotype was recorded at least ten times. At one of its ends the junction is not consistent with the germline gene, which may arise from a read error. This rearrangement joins TRBV3-1 to TRBJ2-2; D not resolved. From germline, CDR1 is LGHDT and CDR2 YNNKEL (reference sequence). This CDR3 is 13 amino acids long. CDR3 loop: CASSQENTGELFF. For the CDR3, the DNA is TGCGCCAGCAGCCAAGAGAACACCGGGGAGCTGTTTTTT.

The rearrangement uses TRBV2 and TRBJ2-1; TRBD1 matches at 7 bases. There are 15 residues in the CDR3. After removal of 6 bases from V and 10 bases from J, the junction contained 15 bases not matched to a gene. Germline V gene lookup returns CDR1 SNHLY and CDR2 FYNNEI. The CDR3, as DNA: TGTGCCAGCAGCCCCGACAGGGCAGCAATGGGCGAGCAGTTCTTC. This sequence encodes CASSPDRAAMGEQFF.

The sample holds one count of this clonotype. The chain employs TRBV20-1 and TRBJ2-1; TRBD1 matches 8 bases. V lost 3 bases to trimming and J lost 2 bases; unmatched junction nucleotides: 3. This CDR3 has 14 residues. CDR1 is DFQATT and CDR2 is SNEGSKA in the germline V gene (reference sequence). CDR3 sequence: CSARRQGTYNEQFF. As DNA, the CDR3 is TGCAGTGCTAGGAGACAGGGGACCTACAATGAGCAGTTCTTC.

The chain uses TRBV10-2 and TRBJ2-3, with TRBD2 identical over 15 bases. Unmatched junction bases numbered 6, after V lost 7 bases and J lost 4 bases. The CDR3 runs 16 residues. Germline V gene data show CDR1 as WSHSY and CDR2 as SAAADI. The CDR3 spells CASKGLAGGPSDTQYF. CDR3 nucleotide sequence: TGCGCCAGCAAAGGACTAGCGGGGGGGCCTTCAGATACGCAGTATTTT.

The J gene is TRBJ1-5, the V gene TRBV7-9; tentative D call: TRBD1 (6 bases). The CDR3 covers 13 residues. Trimming cost V 9 bases and J 5 bases, with 14 bases left between them. The germline V gene has CDR1 SEHNR and CDR2 FQNEAQ (reference sequence). Written as DNA, the CDR3 is TGTGCCAGAGAAAGACAGGTTTATCAGCCCCAGCATTTT. It yields the protein CARERQVYQPQHF.

This clonotype was seen a few times. V gene TRBV7-9 combines with J gene TRBJ2-4; 9 bases align to TRBD2. Looked up from germline, CDR1 is SEHNR and CDR2 is FQNEAQ (reference sequence). After removal of 1 base from V and 2 bases from J, the junction contained 3 bases not matched to a gene. This CDR3 is 16 amino acids long. The CDR3 DNA reads TGTGCCAGCAGCTTAGTTAGCGGGGGCCCCAAAAACATTCAGTACTTC. Translation gives CASSLVSGGPKNIQYF. The full variable domain, with the rest looked up from reference TRBV7-9 and TRBJ2-4, is DTGVSQNPRHKITKRGQNVTFRCDPISEHNRLYWYRQTLGQGPEFLTYFQNEAQLEKSRLLSDRFSAERPKGSFSTLEIQRTEQGDSAMYLCASSLVSGGPKNIQYFGAGTRLSVL.

This chain uses TRBV6-2 or TRBV6-3 with TRBJ2-7, with TRBD2 matching over 8 bases. This CDR3 has 18 amino acids. Germline trimming cut 8 bases from V and 1 base from J; bases unmatched to any gene: 19. In germline, CDR1 is MNHEY, CDR2 SVGEGT. CDR3 bases: TGTGCCAGCTCCACACTCGTCCAGCGGGGGCCCCAATCCTACGAGCAGTACTTC. Amino acid sequence: CASSTLVQRGPQSYEQYF.

This clonotype was recorded a few times. The CDR3, as DNA: TGTGCCAGCAGCTTAGCGGAGGACGCGGTCAATGAAAAACTGTTTTTT. Protein sequence: CASSLAEDAVNEKLFF. This chain joins TRBV7-9 and TRBJ1-4; D is unclear. The germline gives CDR1 SEHNR, CDR2 FQNEAQ (reference sequence). The V end was cut by 0 bases, the J end by 5 bases, with 13 bases between. This CDR3 region has 16 residues. The full variable domain, in which reference TRBV7-9 and TRBJ1-4 provide the parts outside the CDR3, is DTGVSQNPRHKITKRGQNVTFRCDPISEHNRLYWYRQTLGQGPEFLTYFQNEAQLEKSRLLSDRFSAERPKGSFSTLEIQRTEQGDSAMYLCASSLAEDAVNEKLFFGSGTQLSVL.

This clonotype was observed a few times. The chain has TRBV19 and TRBJ2-1, with unresolved D. V lost 1 base and J 8 bases, leaving 15 bases between the germline ends. CDR3 length: 15 amino acids. Germline V gene lookup returns CDR1 LNHDA and CDR2 SQIVND (reference sequence). The CDR3 spells CASSIALAAWDEQFF. DNA for the CDR3: TGTGCCAGTAGTATAGCTCTCGCAGCCTGGGATGAGCAGTTCTTC.